A single sample gave rise to the 31 T cell receptor beta chains below, sequenced in a study of spatial heterogeneity in lung cancer. The time point denotes: blood at routine non-recurrence follow-up after resection. A single record per CDR3 protein comes from TCRdb applying MiXCR to the 5' RACE reads. The data hold some 660 distinct CDR3 sequences, with roughly 60% observed a single time. The input for sequencing was PBMCs, taken at follow-up. These receptors all come from a female donor with early-stage non-small cell lung cancer.

Turning to this clonotype: The library was prepared for alpha chains; this beta chain is a stray read, so its frequency means little. The chain employs TRBV5-1 and TRBJ2-3, with no clear D. The V gene's germline CDR1 is SGHRS and CDR2 YFSETQ. Trimming cost V 1 base and J 6 bases, with 9 bases left between them. This CDR3 contains 13 residues. The chain's CDR3 is CASSLSRMDTQYF. The CDR3, as DNA: TGCGCCAGCAGCTTGTCGCGGATGGATACGCAGTATTTT.

This clonotype is a singleton in its sample. Because this beta chain is a stray read in a library intended to capture alpha chains, its abundance should not be given much weight. The J gene is TRBJ1-1, the V gene TRBV7-8, with no clear D. Trimming removed 1 base from V and 6 bases from J, with 6 bases in between. Germline CDR1 and CDR2: SGHVS and FQNEAQ. This CDR3 is 12 amino acids long. For the CDR3, the DNA is TGTGCCAGCAGCTTAGGGCCTTCTGAAGCTTTCTTT. It specifies CASSLGPSEAFF.

A note on this clonotype: With the library built for alpha chains, this beta chain is off target and its frequency is not meaningful. The genes are TRBV20-1 and TRBJ2-3; TRBD2 matches 9 bases. This CDR3 region has 20 residues. J lost 2 bases, V lost 0 bases, and 18 bases had no gene match. CDR1 and CDR2 from the germline V gene are DFQATT and SNEGSKA (reference sequence). Here the CDR3 DNA reads TGCAGTGCTAGAGATAATTGGCTAGCGGGGACCAAAAAAAACACAGATACGCAGTATTTT. It translates to CSARDNWLAGTKKNTDTQYF.

This clonotype occurred a few times. The library was built for alpha chains, so this beta chain is an off-target read and its size means little. The rearrangement joins TRBV19 to TRBJ2-2, with a tentative D call TRBD2 (5 bases). Trimming pared 6 bases from V and 7 bases from J, leaving 9 bases between. From germline, CDR1 is LNHDA and CDR2 SQIVND (reference sequence). This CDR3 comprises 12 residues. Written as DNA, the CDR3 is TGTGCCAGTAGCTACCGGGGCGGGGAGCTGTTTTTT. It translates to CASSYRGGELFF.

About this clonotype: Being off target in a library aimed at alpha chains, this beta chain has a size of little meaning. V and J are TRBV7-2 and TRBJ2-5, with 7 bases identical to TRBD2. Per the germline V gene, CDR1 is SGHTA and CDR2 is FQGNSA. The CDR3 spans 15 residues. Trimming at V came to 5 bases and at J to 5 bases, leaving 11 bases not matched to a gene. The CDR3 here is CASSRAGTTQETQYF. The DNA of the CDR3 is TGTGCCAGCAGCCGCGCAGGGACTACCCAGGAGACCCAGTACTTC.

For this clonotype: Little can be read into the size of this beta chain, an off-target read in a library designed for alpha chains. The chain has TRBV10-1 and TRBJ1-3; tentatively, D is TRBD1 (6 bases). The germline V gene encodes CDR1 WNHNN and CDR2 SYGVQD (reference sequence). Trimming removed 0 bases from V and 1 base from J, with 10 bases in between. The CDR3 extends over 16 amino acids. In DNA, the CDR3 is TGCGCCAGCAGTGAGTCGTCGGGGGCGTCTGGAAACACCATATATTTT. Its translation is CASSESSGASGNTIYF.

Notes on this clonotype: This beta chain is an off-target read within a library intended for alpha chains, so its frequency means little. The V and J genes are TRBV28 and TRBJ1-2; D uncertain. With 3 bases removed from V and 6 bases from J, the gap between germline ends came to 8 bases. This CDR3 has 12 residues. CDR1 is MDHEN and CDR2 is SYDVKM in the germline V gene. DNA for the CDR3: TGTGCCAGCAGTTTCGGAGTAGATGGCTACACCTTC. Protein product: CASSFGVDGYTF.

In regard to this clonotype: This beta chain slipped into a library made for alpha chains as a stray read, so its size is not meaningful. The chain employs TRBV7-6 and TRBJ2-5; D may match TRBD1 or TRBD2 (5 bases each). This CDR3 is built from 15 residues. The V gene's germline CDR1 is SGHVS and CDR2 FNYEAQ. V dropped 5 bases and J dropped 1 base, with 14 bases sitting between them. The CDR3 coding sequence is TGTGCCAGCAGCCCCTCGGGGCTTACCCAAGAGACCCAGTACTTC. This translates into CASSPSGLTQETQYF. Together with reference TRBV7-6 and TRBJ2-5, the CDR3 gives the full variable domain: GAGVSQSPRYKVTKRGQDVALRCDPISGHVSLYWYRQALGQGPEFLTYFNYEAQQDKSGLPNDRFSAERPEGSISTLTIQRTEQRDSAMYRCASSPSGLTQETQYFGPGTRLLVL.

This clonotype occurred a few times. This beta chain came through as a stray read in a library set up for alpha chains, and its size says little. This sequence joins TRBV3-1 and TRBJ2-1, with D possibly being TRBD2 (6 bases). Germline V CDR1 and CDR2: LGHDT, YNNKEL (reference sequence). The V gene lost 0 bases and the J gene lost 5 bases, with 11 bases spanning the gap. This CDR3 spans 15 amino acids. The CDR3 coding sequence is TGTGCCAGCAGCCAAGAAGCTAGCGTCCACAATGAGCAGTTCTTC. It translates to CASSQEASVHNEQFF.

In regard to this clonotype: This beta chain is an unintended read in a library built for alpha chains; its size means little. J is TRBJ2-2 and V is TRBV4-2; 11 positions match TRBD2. The CDR3 is 18 residues long. Germline CDR1 LGHNA, CDR2 YNFKEQ. J lost 5 bases, V lost 4 bases, and 12 bases had no gene match. CDR3 DNA: TGTGCCAGCAGCCCACCCCCCCGACTAGCGGGGATAACCGGGGAGCTGTTTTTT. This encodes CASSPPPRLAGITGELFF.

On this clonotype itself: Because the library targeted alpha chains, this beta chain is an off-target read whose size means little. The rearrangement uses TRBV7-8 and TRBJ2-1; tentative D call: TRBD2 (5 bases). There are 16 residues in the CDR3. The germline V and J ends were trimmed by 1 base and 8 bases, with 18 bases remaining between them. The V gene's germline CDR1 is SGHVS and CDR2 FQNEAQ. For the CDR3, the DNA is TGTGCCAGCAGCTTAGTAAGCGGAGCGGACCACGATGAGCAGTTCTTC. Its translation: CASSLVSGADHDEQFF.

In regard to this clonotype: This beta chain came through as a stray read in a library set up for alpha chains, and its size says little. The V gene is TRBV28, the J gene TRBJ2-5, with D possibly TRBD2 on 5 matching bases. This CDR3 has 17 amino acids. The V gene's germline CDR1 is MDHEN and CDR2 SYDVKM. V lost 3 bases and J lost 2, with 19 bases in between. The CDR3: CASSFPGILGIQETQYF. The CDR3 DNA follows: TGTGCCAGCAGTTTCCCCGGGATCCTGGGCATACAAGAGACCCAGTACTTC.

Concerning this clonotype: This beta chain represents an off-target read in a library built for alpha chains; its size is of limited meaning. The chain couples TRBV11-2 to TRBJ2-6, with D hard to call. The CDR3 has 15 residues. V shed 4 bases and J shed 0 bases, with 7 bases lying between them. Germline V lookup: CDR1 SGHAT, CDR2 FQNNGV. The CDR3: CASSSVVSGANVLTF. CDR3 in DNA: TGTGCCAGCAGCTCAGTTGTCTCTGGGGCCAACGTCCTGACTTTC. Filled out from reference TRBV11-2 and TRBJ2-6, the complete variable domain reads EAGVAQSPRYKIIEKRQSVAFWCNPISGHATLYWYQQILGQGPKLLIQFQNNGVVDDSQLPKDRFSAERLKGVDSTLKIQPAKLEDSAVYLCASSSVVSGANVLTFGAGSRLTVL.

Comments on this clonotype: Within a library made for alpha chains, this beta chain is off target, and its count is uninformative. V usage is TRBV29-1 and J usage is TRBJ2-3; TRBD2 aligns across 13 bases. Germline V gene data show CDR1 as SQVTM and CDR2 as ANQGSEA. The V segment lost 6 bases and the J segment 1 base; nucleotides outside the gene matches: 7. The length of the CDR3 is 16 residues. As DNA, the CDR3 is TGCAGCGTAATCCCGGGGACTAGCGGGGGCACAGATACGCAGTATTTT. Amino acid sequence: CSVIPGTSGGTDTQYF.

Concerning this clonotype itself: This beta chain turned up in a library designed for alpha chains; as an off-target read, its abundance says little. The chain joins TRBV28 to TRBJ2-7, with D uncertain. The germline V and J ends were trimmed by 2 bases and 7 bases, with 15 bases remaining between them. Germline V gene lookup returns CDR1 MDHEN and CDR2 SYDVKM. This CDR3 comprises 14 residues. The CDR3 region has the DNA TGTGCCAGCAGTTTAGGCTCCGGTTCGAGGGAGCAGTACTTC. Translation: CASSLGSGSREQYF.

As for this clonotype: This beta chain is off target for a library built for alpha chains, so its abundance means little. V gene TRBV7-8 combines with J gene TRBJ2-5; 8 bases line up with TRBD2. Germline V gives CDR1 SGHVS, CDR2 FQNEAQ. Losses at the gene ends were 0 bases for V and 7 bases for J; bases not matched to a gene: 4. The CDR3 is 14 residues long. In DNA form, the CDR3 reads TGTGCCAGCAGCTTAGCAGGCAGCGGGGGGACCCAGTACTTC. This encodes CASSLAGSGGTQYF. Full variable domain (outside the CDR3, taken from reference TRBV7-8 and TRBJ2-5): GAGVSQSPRYKVAKRGQDVALRCDPISGHVSLFWYQQALGQGPEFLTYFQNEAQLDKSGLPSDRFFAERPEGSVSTLKIQRTQQEDSAVYLCASSLAGSGGTQYFGPGTRLLVL.

This clonotype showed up just a few times. This beta chain is a stray sequence in a library constructed for alpha chains; its clone size is not meaningful. V gene TRBV2 combines with J gene TRBJ2-2; D gene unclear. The CDR3 sequence is 14 residues long. Germline CDR1 and CDR2: SNHLY and FYNNEI. V was trimmed by 4 bases and J by 4 bases, leaving 10 bases between them. The CDR3 region has the DNA TGTGCCAGCAGTGCTCGGCAGATCACCGGGGAGCTGTTTTTT. Amino acid sequence: CASSARQITGELFF.

This clonotype was observed a handful of times. As an off-target read in a library built for alpha chains, this beta chain has a frequency of little significance. The CDR3 nucleotides are TGCGCCAGCAGCCAAGACACGGACTCCTACAATGAGCAGTTCTTC. This sequence encodes CASSQDTDSYNEQFF. The rearrangement joins TRBV4-1 to TRBJ2-1; no clear D gene. The V and J ends lost 0 bases and 0 bases respectively, with 6 bases between them. Germline V lookup: CDR1 MGHRA, CDR2 YSYEKL. The CDR3 contains 15 residues.

Comments on this clonotype: Being off target in a library aimed at alpha chains, this beta chain has a size of little meaning. The CDR3, as DNA: TGTGCCATCACAACAGGGGCGAACACCGGGGAGCTGTTTTTT. Translation gives CAITTGANTGELFF. V gene TRBV2 combines with J gene TRBJ2-2, with TRBD1 matching over 7 bases. The CDR3 is 14 amino acids. Germline V gives CDR1 SNHLY, CDR2 FYNNEI. Trimming removed 10 bases from V and 0 bases from J; junction bases left unmatched: 5.

Of note for this clonotype: This beta chain slipped into a library made for alpha chains as a stray read, so its size is not meaningful. The V and J genes are TRBV19 and TRBJ2-7; D gene uncertain. Trimming stripped 5 bases from V and 1 base from J, with 6 bases between. Germline values: CDR1 LNHDA, CDR2 SQIVND (reference sequence). The CDR3 contains 12 residues. The CDR3 here is CASSARSYEQYF. CDR3 sequence (DNA): TGTGCCAGTAGTGCGCGGTCCTACGAGCAGTACTTC.

In regard to this clonotype: This beta chain lies outside the target of a library built for alpha chains; its clone size means little. The CDR3 DNA reads as TGCAGTGCAAGCCTAGCTAGCGGGGGGCCCGGCCAAAACATTCAGTACTTC. Its translation: CSASLASGGPGQNIQYF. The V call is TRBV20-1, the J call TRBJ2-4, with 11 positions matching TRBD2. CDR3 size: 17 residues. The junction had 15 bases not matched to a gene; V was cut back by 6 bases and J by 5 bases. Germline CDR1 and CDR2: DFQATT and SNEGSKA (reference sequence).

As to this clonotype: This beta chain turned up in a library designed for alpha chains; as an off-target read, its abundance says little. The chain joins TRBV24-1 to TRBJ2-5; the match to TRBD1 covers 12 bases. Germline loops: CDR1 KGHDR, CDR2 SFDVKD. The CDR3 extends over 17 amino acids. J was trimmed by 4 bases and V by 4 bases; bases with no gene match: 9. This CDR3 is CATSDPTAGQGAETQYF. CDR3 nucleotide sequence: TGTGCCACCAGTGACCCGACCGCGGGACAGGGGGCAGAGACCCAGTACTTC.

This clonotype was detected only a few times. This beta chain slipped into a library made for alpha chains as a stray read, so its size is not meaningful. The V and J genes are TRBV3-1 and TRBJ2-3; no clear D gene. The CDR3 is 14 amino acids. Per germline, CDR1 LGHDT and CDR2 YNNKEL (reference sequence). Trimming pared 4 bases from V and 2 bases from J, leaving 10 bases between. DNA for the CDR3: TGTGCCAGCAGCCCTTATCCCTCCACAGATACGCAGTATTTT. It codes for CASSPYPSTDTQYF.

This clonotype came up a few times. Little can be read into the size of this beta chain, an off-target read in a library designed for alpha chains. V gene TRBV2 combines with J gene TRBJ2-3; D gene unclear. V was clipped by 2 bases and J by 5 bases, with 5 bases between them. Germline V gives CDR1 SNHLY, CDR2 FYNNEI. The length of the CDR3 is 12 residues. CDR3 coding DNA: TGTGCCAGCAGTGAATCAAGAGATACGCAGTATTTT. It specifies CASSESRDTQYF.

In the case of this clonotype: This beta chain is an off-target read within a library intended for alpha chains, so its frequency means little. The chain joins TRBV29-1 to TRBJ2-3, with no clear D. The CDR3 covers 11 residues. CDR1 and CDR2 from the germline V gene are SQVTM and ANQGSEA. Trimming removed 0 bases from V and 6 bases from J, with 4 bases in between. CDR3 residues: CSVEDLDTQYF. CDR3 coding DNA: TGCAGCGTTGAAGATCTGGATACGCAGTATTTT.

As concerns this clonotype: As an off-target read in a library built for alpha chains, this beta chain has a frequency of little significance. The chain combines TRBV2 with TRBJ2-3, with 9 bases lining up with TRBD2. The CDR3 is 14 residues long. V lost 8 bases and J lost 5; bases outside the gene matches: 8. Germline assignment: CDR1 SNHLY and CDR2 FYNNEI. The CDR3 DNA is TGTGCCAGCCTTGGGGCGGGGGGGCGAGATACGCAGTATTTT. As protein: CASLGAGGRDTQYF. Drawing the rest from reference TRBV2 and TRBJ2-3, the complete variable domain is EPEVTQTPSHQVTQMGQEVILRCVPISNHLYFYWYRQILGQKVEFLVSFYNNEISEKSEIFDDQFSVERPDGSNFTLKIRSTKLEDSAMYFCASLGAGGRDTQYFGPGTRLTVL.

Notes on this clonotype: This beta chain came through as a stray read in a library set up for alpha chains, and its size says little. The J gene is TRBJ2-5, the V gene TRBV15; D possibly matches TRBD1 or TRBD2 (5 bases each). Per the germline V gene, CDR1 is LNHNV and CDR2 is YYDKDF (reference sequence). V was shortened by 5 bases and J by 1 base, with 8 bases between the two germline ends. The CDR3 length is 13 residues. CDR3 nucleotides: TGTGCCACCAGCCGGGACCTCCAAGAGACCCAGTACTTC. Translation gives CATSRDLQETQYF.

A word on this clonotype: For a library built for alpha chains, this beta chain is a stray read; little rests on its size. J is TRBJ2-1 and V is TRBV20-1; 10 bases are a match to TRBD2. The CDR3 covers 15 residues. With V trimmed by 1 base and J by 13 bases, 13 bases remained unmatched. Looked up from germline, CDR1 is DFQATT and CDR2 is SNEGSKA (reference sequence). As DNA, the CDR3 is TGCAGTGCTAGAGTTAGCGGGGGGCTCCCCAACTTACAGTTCTTC. This encodes CSARVSGGLPNLQFF.

With respect to this clonotype: The library was designed around alpha chains, so this beta chain is a stray read whose abundance carries little weight. The chain joins TRBV10-3 to TRBJ2-7; 7 nucleotides match TRBD1. The CDR3 is made up of 13 amino acids. The germline CDR1 and CDR2 sequences are ENHRY and SYGVKD. V lost 10 bases, J lost 9 bases, and 15 bases stayed unmatched. The CDR3 region has the DNA TGTGCCAGCACGACAGGGCGTGAAGGGTGGCAGTACTTC. This translates into CASTTGREGWQYF.

Comments on this clonotype: Since it is a stray read in a library aimed at alpha chains, this beta chain has a size that is not meaningful. This chain uses TRBV30 with TRBJ2-7; D is perhaps TRBD2 (5 bases). Per the germline V gene, CDR1 is GTSNPN and CDR2 is SVGIG (reference sequence). This CDR3 spans 11 amino acids. Trimming left V 5 bases short and J 6 bases short, with 11 bases between. The CDR3 DNA sequence: TGTGCCTGGCATAGGAGCGGCGAGCAGTACTTC. This codes for CAWHRSGEQYF.

A note on this clonotype: With the library built for alpha chains, this beta chain is off target and its frequency is not meaningful. The CDR3 bases are TGTGCCAGCAGTCCACTAGCGGGGGGAGGAGAGACCCAGTACTTC. It codes for CASSPLAGGGETQYF. The J gene is TRBJ2-5, the V gene TRBV6-2 or TRBV6-3; 12 bases fit TRBD2. The V segment lost 5 bases and the J segment 4 bases; nucleotides outside the gene matches: 5. This CDR3 region has 15 residues. Germline V lookup: CDR1 MNHEY, CDR2 SVGEGT.